This T cell receptor (beta chain) derives from a study of T cell therapy after organ transplantation. Germline CDR1 is SGHVS and CDR2 is FQNEAQ. The CDR3 sequence is 15 residues long. V lost 5 bases and J lost 1, with 14 bases in between. The data were produced by immunoSEQ multiplex PCR, yet TCRdb's version contains in-frame clones alone and is incomplete. This table holds under 2,000 clones, around 80% found once. For this clone: As yet, its antigen is unknown.

This TCR was recovered from a human patient who had received a solid organ transplant and had CMV disease. The sequencing here drew on CD8+ T cells from blood, taken before autologous CMV-specific T cell therapy. The chain has TRBV7-8 and TRBJ1-1; unclear D gene. CDR3 in amino acids: CASSPNVEENTEAFF. CDR3 nucleotide sequence: TGTGCCAGCAGCCCCAACGTGGAGGAGAACACTGAAGCTTTCTTT.